Given below is one TCR beta chain in context. The antigen is not known. Naive CD8 cells lacked CD45RO and underwent positive selection for CCR7, leaving out terminally differentiated effector memory CD45RA+ cells. This was a deep-level run. TCRdb keeps only in-frame clones here, not all; method: immunoSEQ multiplex PCR. The sample has under 700,000 clones, around 96% seen once; the top ten hold over 0.1%. This specimen comes from a study of shared clonotypes between healthy human individuals. About the research overall: There were three CD4 naive, three CD4 memory, two CD8 naive and one CD8 memory plates per donor.

General study findings and limits: Generation probability values for non-shared clonotypes were lower than those for clonotypes shared by all four donors. Among donors, sharing of clonotypes was expected to be affected by sequencing depth.

The sample taken for sequencing was naive CD8+ T cells sorted from blood. This TCR was sampled from a woman in her thirties in good health.

The CDR3 sequence: CASSFGREWETQYF. DNA of the CDR3: TGCGCCAGCAGTTTTGGGCGGGAGTGGGAGACCCAGTACTTC. The genes are TRBV10-2 and TRBJ2-5; 7 bases are shared with TRBD2. J gave up 5 bases and V 5 bases, and 8 bases lay outside the gene matches. Per the germline V gene, CDR1 is WSHSY and CDR2 is SAAADI. The CDR3 loop spans 14 amino acids.